Presented here are 6 T cell receptor beta chains from one specimen sequenced in a study of shared T cell receptors in the human thymus. Assay: immunoSEQ multiplex PCR; the TCRdb copy retains only in-frame clones and omits some. The sample carries 600,000 or so clones, approximately 89% recorded once. These data also formed part of another study, on human thymus T cells.

Sequenced sample: thymocytes. The source is a boy under two years old with a congenital heart defect.

The rearrangement links TRBV13 to TRBJ2-7; TRBD1 aligns across 7 bases. J gave up 2 bases and V 5 bases, and 9 bases lay outside the gene matches. The CDR3 sequence is 15 residues long. CDR1 is PRHDT and CDR2 is FYEKMQ in the germline V gene (reference sequence). CDR3 residues: CASSNRTGPAYEQYF. The DNA for the CDR3 is TGTGCCAGCAGCAACCGGACAGGTCCAGCCTACGAGCAGTACTTC.

The chain employs TRBV4-3 and TRBJ2-7, with TRBD1 matching over 11 bases. Germline trimming cut 4 bases from V and 6 bases from J; bases unmatched to any gene: 5. CDR1 is LGHNA, CDR2 YSLEER, per germline. CDR3 size: 14 residues. The CDR3 DNA sequence: TGCGCCAGCAGCCCCCAGGGACAGGGGGGCGAGCAGTACTTC. It is translated as CASSPQGQGGEQYF.

This chain joins TRBV7-2 and TRBJ2-7; D remains unclear. Trimming removed 1 base at V and 0 bases at J, with 7 bases between. The germline V gene has CDR1 SGHTA and CDR2 FQGNSA. CDR3 length: 14 amino acids. This CDR3 is CASSLERHSYEQYF. The CDR3 nucleotides read TGTGCCAGCAGCTTAGAGAGGCACTCCTACGAGCAGTACTTC.

The chain uses TRBV27 and TRBJ2-1; D is possibly TRBD2 (6 bases). The CDR3 has 13 amino acids. CDR1 is MNHEY and CDR2 is SMNVEV in the germline V gene (reference sequence). The V gene lost 8 bases and the J gene lost 6 bases, with 14 bases spanning the gap. CDR3 DNA sequence: TGTGCCAGCTCTCGGGAGCGATTCAATGAGCAGTTCTTC. This encodes CASSRERFNEQFF.

This chain connects TRBV4-3 to TRBJ1-1, with D unresolved. Per germline, CDR1 LGHNA and CDR2 YSLEER. V lost 1 base, J lost 5 bases, and 17 bases lay in between. The CDR3 loop spans 16 amino acids. This CDR3 is CASSQVRGVRGTEAFF. The CDR3 DNA sequence: TGCGCCAGCAGCCAAGTTCGCGGAGTGAGAGGGACTGAAGCTTTCTTT.

The rearrangement links TRBV7-9 to TRBJ1-1; TRBD1 matches at 7 bases. This CDR3 is 15 amino acids long. The germline gives CDR1 SEHNR, CDR2 FQNEAQ (reference sequence). With V trimmed by 2 bases and J by 5 bases, 8 bases remained unmatched. In DNA form, the CDR3 reads TGTGCCAGCAGCTTACGGTCAGGGGGAAAAACTGAAGCTTTCTTT. Protein product: CASSLRSGGKTEAFF.